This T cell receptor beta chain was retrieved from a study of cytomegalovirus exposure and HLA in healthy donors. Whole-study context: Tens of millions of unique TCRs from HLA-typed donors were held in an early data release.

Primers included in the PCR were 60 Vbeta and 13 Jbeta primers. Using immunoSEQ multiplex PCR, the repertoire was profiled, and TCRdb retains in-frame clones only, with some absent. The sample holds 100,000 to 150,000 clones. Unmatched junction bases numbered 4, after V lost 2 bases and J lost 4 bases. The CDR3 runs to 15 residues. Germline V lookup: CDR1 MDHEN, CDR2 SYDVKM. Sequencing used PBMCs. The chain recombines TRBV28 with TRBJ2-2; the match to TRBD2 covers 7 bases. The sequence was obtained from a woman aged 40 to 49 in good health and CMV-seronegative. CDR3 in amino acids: CASSLGGGSTGELFF. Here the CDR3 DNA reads TGTGCCAGCAGTTTAGGGGGGGGGTCCACCGGGGAGCTGTTTTTT.